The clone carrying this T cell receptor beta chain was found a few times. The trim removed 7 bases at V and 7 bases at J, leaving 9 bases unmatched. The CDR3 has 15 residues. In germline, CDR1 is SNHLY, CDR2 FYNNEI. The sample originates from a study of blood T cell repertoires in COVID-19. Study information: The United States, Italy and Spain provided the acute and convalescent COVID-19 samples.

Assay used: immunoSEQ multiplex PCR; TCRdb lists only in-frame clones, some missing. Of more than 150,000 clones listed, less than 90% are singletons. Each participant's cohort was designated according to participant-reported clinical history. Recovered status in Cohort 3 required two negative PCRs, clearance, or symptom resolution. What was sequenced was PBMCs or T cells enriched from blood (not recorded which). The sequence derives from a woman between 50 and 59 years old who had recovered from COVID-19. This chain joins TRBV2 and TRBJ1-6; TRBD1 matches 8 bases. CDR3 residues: CASNLQGVGNSPLHF. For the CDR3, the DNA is TGTGCCAGCAATCTACAGGGGGTAGGGAATTCACCCCTCCACTTT.